The present T cell receptor beta chain was sequenced within a study of CD8 T cells in Susac syndrome (dated 2019 in TCRdb). For context, the study as a whole: Repertoire sequencing was used to test whether CD8+ T cell activation and differentiation in Susac syndrome was antigen driven.

Peripheral blood CD8+ and CD4+ T cells from healthy donors, Susac syndrome patients and multiple sclerosis patients were profiled using high-throughput TCR beta sequencing. The multiple sclerosis controls were treatment-naive patients whose relapsing-remitting disease, either stable or active, fulfilled the revised McDonald criteria. Bulk CD8+ and CD4+ T cells were purified by magnetic negative isolation, whereas CD8+ TEMRA cells were enriched by FACS. Blood was drawn into EDTA tubes, processed within 24 hours, and PBMCs were isolated by density gradient centrifugation. PBMCs intended for TCR sequencing were frozen in liquid nitrogen and were later thawed in a 37 degrees C water bath. The sorted or isolated CD4+, CD8+ and CD8+ TEMRA cells reached a purity of at least 90%. Broad study findings and their caveats: The study acknowledged that relatively few individuals were included in the TCR sequencing and HLA analysis.

The CDR1 and CDR2 encoded by the germline V gene (reference sequence) are LNHNV and YYDKDF. The junction carries 7 bases between V and J, which are trimmed by 0 bases and 8 bases respectively. The CDR3, from cysteine to phenylalanine, totals 12 residues. Only the CDR3 DNA is retained, 36 bases long and in frame from the first base. RNA was extracted using the RNeasy kit, and roughly 0.45 to 1 microgram was reverse transcribed with random hexamers. The immunoSEQ multiplex PCR assay, covering 54 Vbeta and 13 Jbeta segments, was used to amplify TCR beta CDR3 regions. PCR amplification bias was corrected using a synthetic template baseline for primer optimization and computational correction. The authors processed their data as follows. Reads were annotated to V, D and J genes according to IMGT and were analyzed with immunoSEQ Analyzer, with only productive sequences retained. Clonality was computed as one minus Shannon entropy normalized by log2 of the number of productive unique sequences. For each patient and control, public and private clones were evaluated among the 100 most prevalent clones. Clones were defined as Susac-specific when absent from the healthy and MS cohorts, from 1,000 to 1,100 published viral clones and from other ImmuneACCESS disease sequences. TCRdb reworked the public reads: Q25 trimming with fastp, MiXCR clone assembly, productive beta chains retained. CDR3 protein duplicates are merged, each entry listing the most common genes and DNA. It is TCRdb's table, rather than the study itself, that gives the V and J calls and clone size. The sample table records about 140,000 distinct CDR3 sequences; approximately 96% of these occur just once. The ten largest clones take up over 0.1% of the sample.

To note about this clonotype: Its specific antigen is unknown. Base qualities were left out, and no much larger clone turns up one base away.

This receptor was obtained from a human donor with multiple sclerosis. What was sequenced was CD4+ T cells from PBMCs. This chain joins TRBV15 to TRBJ2-5; the D gene cannot be resolved reliably. The CDR3: CATSRDLTTQYF. The nucleotides read TGTGCCACCAGCAGAGATCTAACTACCCAGTACTTC.